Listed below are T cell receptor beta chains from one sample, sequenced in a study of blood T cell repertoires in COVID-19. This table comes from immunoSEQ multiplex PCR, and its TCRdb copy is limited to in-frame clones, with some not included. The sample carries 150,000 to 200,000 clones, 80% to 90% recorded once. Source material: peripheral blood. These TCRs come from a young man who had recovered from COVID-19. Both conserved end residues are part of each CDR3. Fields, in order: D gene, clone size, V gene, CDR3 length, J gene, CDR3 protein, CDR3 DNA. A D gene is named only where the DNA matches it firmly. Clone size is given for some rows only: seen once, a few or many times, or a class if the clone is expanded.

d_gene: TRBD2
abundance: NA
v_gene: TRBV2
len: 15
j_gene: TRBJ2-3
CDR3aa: CASRPTGTNTDTQYF
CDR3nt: TGTGCCAGCAGACCAACCGGGACTAATACAGATACGCAGTATTTT

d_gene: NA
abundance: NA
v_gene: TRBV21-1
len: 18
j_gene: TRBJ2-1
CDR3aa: CASSKVTFRQGFYNEQFF
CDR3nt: TGTGCCAGCAGCAAGGTTACCTTTAGGCAGGGGTTCTACAATGAGCAGTTCTTC

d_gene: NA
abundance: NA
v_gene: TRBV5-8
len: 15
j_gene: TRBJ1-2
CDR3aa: CASSYGILSWYGYTF
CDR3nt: TGTGCCAGCAGCTACGGGATACTCTCTTGGTATGGCTACACCTTC

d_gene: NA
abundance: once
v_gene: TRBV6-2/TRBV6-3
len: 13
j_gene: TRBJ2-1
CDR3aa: CASSSEGWGEQFF
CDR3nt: TGTGCCAGCAGTTCGGAGGGATGGGGTGAGCAGTTCTTC

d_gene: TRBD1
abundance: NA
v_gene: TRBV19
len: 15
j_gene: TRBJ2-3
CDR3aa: CASSRTGPSTDTQYF
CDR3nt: TGTGCCAGTAGTAGGACAGGGCCTAGCACAGATACGCAGTATTTT

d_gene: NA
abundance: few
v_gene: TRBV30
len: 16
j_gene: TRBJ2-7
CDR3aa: CAWSVAPPTSSYEQYF
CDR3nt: TGTGCCTGGAGTGTAGCCCCCCCAACGAGCTCCTACGAGCAGTACTTC

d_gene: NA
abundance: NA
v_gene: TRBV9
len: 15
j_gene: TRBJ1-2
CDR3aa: CASSAGGGDLRGYTF
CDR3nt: TGTGCCAGCAGCGCGGGTGGGGGGGACCTACGTGGCTACACCTTC

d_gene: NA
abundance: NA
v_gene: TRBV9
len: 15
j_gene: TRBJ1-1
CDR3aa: CASSTRGTVDTEAFF
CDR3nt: TGTGCCAGCAGCACCCGCGGGACGGTGGACACTGAAGCTTTCTTT

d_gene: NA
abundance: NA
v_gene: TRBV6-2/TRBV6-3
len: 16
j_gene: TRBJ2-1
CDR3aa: CASSRGQSRSYNEQFF
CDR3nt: TGTGCCAGCAGTAGAGGACAGTCCCGCTCCTACAATGAGCAGTTCTTC

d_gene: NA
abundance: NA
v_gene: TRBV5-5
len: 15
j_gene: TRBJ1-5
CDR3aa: CASSLTGYSNQPQHF
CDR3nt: TGTGCCAGCAGCTTAACAGGTTATAGCAATCAGCCCCAGCATTTT

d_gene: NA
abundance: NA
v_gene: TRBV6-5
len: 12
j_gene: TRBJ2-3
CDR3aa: CASSYNAHTQYF
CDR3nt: TGTGCCAGCAGTTACAACGCGCACACGCAGTATTTT

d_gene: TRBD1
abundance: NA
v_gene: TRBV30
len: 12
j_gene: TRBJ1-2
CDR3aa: CALDDREYGYTF
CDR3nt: TGTGCACTGGACGACAGGGAGTATGGCTACACCTTC

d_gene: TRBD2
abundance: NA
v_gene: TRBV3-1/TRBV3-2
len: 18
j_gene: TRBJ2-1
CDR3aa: CASSLDSTSELSYNEQFF
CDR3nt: TGTGCCAGCAGCCTGGATTCGACTAGCGAGCTCTCCTACAATGAGCAGTTCTTC

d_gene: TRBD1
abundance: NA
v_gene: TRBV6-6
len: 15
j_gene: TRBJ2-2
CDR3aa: CASSYSQGPTGELFF
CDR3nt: TGTGCCAGCAGTTACTCACAGGGGCCCACCGGGGAGCTGTTTTTT

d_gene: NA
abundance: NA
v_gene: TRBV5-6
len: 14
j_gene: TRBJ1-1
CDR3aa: CASSLDGLNTEAFF
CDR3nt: TGTGCCAGCAGCTTGGATGGGCTGAACACTGAAGCTTTCTTT

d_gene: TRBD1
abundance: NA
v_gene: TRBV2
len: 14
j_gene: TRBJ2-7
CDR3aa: CASGGTGNYYEQYF
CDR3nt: TGTGCCAGCGGGGGGACAGGGAACTACTACGAGCAGTACTTC

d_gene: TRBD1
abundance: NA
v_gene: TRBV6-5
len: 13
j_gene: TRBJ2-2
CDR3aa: CASRDRVTGELFF
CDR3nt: TGTGCCAGCAGGGACAGGGTCACCGGGGAGCTGTTTTTT

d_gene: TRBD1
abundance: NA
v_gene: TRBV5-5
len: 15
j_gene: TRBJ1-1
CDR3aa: CASSLKGQGYTEAFF
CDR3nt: TGTGCCAGCAGCTTGAAGGGACAGGGGTACACTGAAGCTTTCTTT

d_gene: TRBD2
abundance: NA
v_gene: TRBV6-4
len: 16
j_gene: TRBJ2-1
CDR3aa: CASSDSLGSGNNEQFF
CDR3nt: TGTGCCAGCAGTGACTCCCTCGGGAGCGGGAACAATGAGCAGTTCTTC

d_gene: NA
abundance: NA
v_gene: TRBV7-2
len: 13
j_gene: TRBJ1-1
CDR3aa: CASSIQENTEAFF
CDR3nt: TGTGCCAGCAGCATCCAGGAGAACACTGAAGCTTTCTTT

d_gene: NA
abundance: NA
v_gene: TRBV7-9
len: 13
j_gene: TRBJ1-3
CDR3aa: CASQGTTGNTIYF
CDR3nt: TGTGCCAGTCAGGGGACAACTGGAAACACCATATATTTT

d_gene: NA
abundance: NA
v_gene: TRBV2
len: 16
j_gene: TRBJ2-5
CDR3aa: CASRHRGISGSETQYF
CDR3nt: TGTGCCAGCAGGCACCGCGGGATCTCGGGTTCAGAGACCCAGTACTTC

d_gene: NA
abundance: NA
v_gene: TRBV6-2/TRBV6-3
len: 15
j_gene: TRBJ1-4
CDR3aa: CASSYPTATNEKLFF
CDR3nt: TGTGCCAGCAGTTACCCGACAGCAACTAATGAAAAACTGTTTTTT

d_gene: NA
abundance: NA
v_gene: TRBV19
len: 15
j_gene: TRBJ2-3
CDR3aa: CASSPTTASTDTQYF
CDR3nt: TGTGCCAGTAGTCCGACGACAGCTAGCACAGATACGCAGTATTTT

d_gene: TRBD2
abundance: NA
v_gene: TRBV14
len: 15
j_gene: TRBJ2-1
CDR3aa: CASSRRAGGFDEQFF
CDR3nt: TGTGCCAGCAGCCGGAGGGCGGGAGGGTTCGATGAGCAGTTCTTC

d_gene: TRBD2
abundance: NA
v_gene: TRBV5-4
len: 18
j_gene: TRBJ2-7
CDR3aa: CASSLAEAGGLSSYEQYF
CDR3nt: TGTGCCAGCAGCTTGGCCGAGGCGGGAGGATTGAGCTCCTACGAGCAGTACTTC

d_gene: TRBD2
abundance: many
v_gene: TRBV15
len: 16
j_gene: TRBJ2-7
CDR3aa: CATSRDATSGTYEQYF
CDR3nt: TGTGCCACCAGCAGAGACGCGACTAGCGGGACCTACGAGCAGTACTTC

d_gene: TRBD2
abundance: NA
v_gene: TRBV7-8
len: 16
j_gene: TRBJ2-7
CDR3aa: CASSLELAGGPYEQYF
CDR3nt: TGTGCCAGCAGCTTAGAGCTAGCGGGAGGCCCCTACGAGCAGTACTTC

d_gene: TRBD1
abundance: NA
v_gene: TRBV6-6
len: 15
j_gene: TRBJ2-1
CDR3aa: CASRPGQGSYNEQFF
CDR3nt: TGTGCCAGCAGACCCGGACAGGGCTCCTACAATGAGCAGTTCTTC

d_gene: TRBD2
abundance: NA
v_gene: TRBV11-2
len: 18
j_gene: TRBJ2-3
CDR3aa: CASSLPLPAGEFADTQYF
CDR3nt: TGTGCCAGCAGCTTACCGCTTCCAGCGGGAGAATTTGCAGATACGCAGTATTTT

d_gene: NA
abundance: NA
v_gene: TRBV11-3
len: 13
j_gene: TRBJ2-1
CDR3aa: CASSLGPLDEQFF
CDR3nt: TGTGCCAGCAGCTTAGGGCCCTTGGATGAGCAGTTCTTC

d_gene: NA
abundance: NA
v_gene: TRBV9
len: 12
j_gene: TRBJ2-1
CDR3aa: CASSEAYNEQFF
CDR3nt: TGTGCCAGCTCCGAGGCCTACAATGAGCAGTTCTTC